This T cell receptor (beta chain) is from a study of blood T cell repertoires in COVID-19. Study information: Acute and convalescent COVID-19 specimens originated in the United States, Italy and Spain.

The CDR3 has 15 amino acids. After removal of 8 bases from V and 1 base from J, the junction contained 1 base not matched to a gene. Per the germline V gene, CDR1 is KGHSH and CDR2 is LQKENI. Authors' analysis steps: Estimates of nucleated cell counts were drawn from the amplification of reference gene primers. Assay: immunoSEQ multiplex PCR; the TCRdb copy retains only in-frame clones and omits some. D and trimming come from the DNA, and the V and J calls and clone size come from that table. This table has around 150,000 clones, roughly 90% appearing once. The chain couples TRBV18 to TRBJ2-2; TRBD2 matches 13 bases. The sequence was collected from a man aged 55 to 70 with acute or convalescent COVID-19. Material: peripheral blood. The CDR3 loop is CASGTSGVNTGELFF. The CDR3, as DNA: TGTGCCAGCGGGACTAGCGGGGTGAACACCGGGGAGCTGTTTTTT.